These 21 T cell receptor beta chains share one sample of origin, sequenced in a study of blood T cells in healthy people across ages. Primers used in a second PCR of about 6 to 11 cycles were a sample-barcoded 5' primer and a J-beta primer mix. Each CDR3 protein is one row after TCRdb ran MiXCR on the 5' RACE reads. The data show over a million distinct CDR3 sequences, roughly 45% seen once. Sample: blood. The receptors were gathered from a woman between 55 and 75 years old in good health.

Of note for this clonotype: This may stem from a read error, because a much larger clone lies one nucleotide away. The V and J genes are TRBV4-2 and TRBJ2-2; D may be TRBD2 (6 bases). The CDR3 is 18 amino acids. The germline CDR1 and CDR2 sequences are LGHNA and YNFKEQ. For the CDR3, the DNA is TGTGCCAGCAGCCAAGATGTGGGTGTGAGGGCGAACACCGGGGGGCTGTTTTTT. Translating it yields CASSQDVGVRANTGGLFF.

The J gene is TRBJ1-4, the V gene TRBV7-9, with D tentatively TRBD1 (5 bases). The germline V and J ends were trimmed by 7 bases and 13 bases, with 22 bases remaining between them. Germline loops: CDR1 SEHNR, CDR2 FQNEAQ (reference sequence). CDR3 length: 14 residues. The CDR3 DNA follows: TGTGCCAGCACCCATCTGGGGGGGGAGGTCGGACTGTTTTTT. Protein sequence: CASTHLGGEVGLFF.

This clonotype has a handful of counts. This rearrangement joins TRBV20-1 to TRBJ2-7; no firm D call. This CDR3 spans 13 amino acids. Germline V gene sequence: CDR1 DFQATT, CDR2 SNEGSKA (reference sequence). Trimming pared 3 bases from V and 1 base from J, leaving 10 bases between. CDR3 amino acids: CSASGQTSYEQYF. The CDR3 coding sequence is TGCAGTGCTAGTGGCCAGACGTCCTACGAGCAGTACTTC.

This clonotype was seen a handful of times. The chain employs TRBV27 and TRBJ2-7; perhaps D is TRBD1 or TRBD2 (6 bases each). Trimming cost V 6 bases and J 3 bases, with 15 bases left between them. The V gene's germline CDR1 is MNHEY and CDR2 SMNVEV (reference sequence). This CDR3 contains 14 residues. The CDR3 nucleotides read TGTGCCAGCAGGAGGGGGGACGGGCTCTACGAGCAGTACTTC. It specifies CASRRGDGLYEQYF.

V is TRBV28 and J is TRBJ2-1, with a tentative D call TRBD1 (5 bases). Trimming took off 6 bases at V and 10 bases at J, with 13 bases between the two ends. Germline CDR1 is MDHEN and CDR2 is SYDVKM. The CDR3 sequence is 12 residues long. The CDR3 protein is CASRGPSDEQFF. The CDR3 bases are TGTGCCAGCAGGGGGCCGTCGGACGAGCAGTTCTTC.

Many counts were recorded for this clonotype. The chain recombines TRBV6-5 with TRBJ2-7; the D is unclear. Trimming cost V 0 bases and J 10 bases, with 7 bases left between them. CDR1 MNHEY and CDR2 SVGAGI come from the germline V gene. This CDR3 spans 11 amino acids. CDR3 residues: CASSYSSVQYF. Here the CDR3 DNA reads TGTGCCAGCAGTTACTCCTCCGTCCAGTACTTC.

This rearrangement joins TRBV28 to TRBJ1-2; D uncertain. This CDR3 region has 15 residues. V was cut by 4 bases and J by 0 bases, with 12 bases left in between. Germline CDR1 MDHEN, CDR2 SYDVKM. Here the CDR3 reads CASSSAGSPNYGYTF. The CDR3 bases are TGTGCCAGCAGTTCGGCCGGGAGCCCTAACTATGGCTACACCTTC.

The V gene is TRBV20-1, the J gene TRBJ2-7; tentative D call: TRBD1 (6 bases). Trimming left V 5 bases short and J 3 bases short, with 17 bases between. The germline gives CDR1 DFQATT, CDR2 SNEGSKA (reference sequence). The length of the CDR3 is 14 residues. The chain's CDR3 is CSACPGTTNYEQYF. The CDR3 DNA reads TGCAGTGCTTGCCCCGGGACAACTAACTACGAGCAGTACTTC.

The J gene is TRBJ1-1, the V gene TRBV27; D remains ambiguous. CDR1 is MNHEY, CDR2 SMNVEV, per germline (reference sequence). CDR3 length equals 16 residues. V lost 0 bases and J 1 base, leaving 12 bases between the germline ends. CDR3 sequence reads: CASSLSFGRTNTEAFF. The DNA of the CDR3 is TGTGCCAGCAGTTTATCTTTTGGCAGGACGAACACTGAAGCTTTCTTT.

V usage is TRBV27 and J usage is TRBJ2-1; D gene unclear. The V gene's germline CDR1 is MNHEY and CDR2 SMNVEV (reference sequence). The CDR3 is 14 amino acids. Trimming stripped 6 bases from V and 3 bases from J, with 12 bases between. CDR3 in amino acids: CASSSGDFYNEQFF. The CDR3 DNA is TGTGCCAGCAGCTCTGGGGATTTCTACAATGAGCAGTTCTTC.

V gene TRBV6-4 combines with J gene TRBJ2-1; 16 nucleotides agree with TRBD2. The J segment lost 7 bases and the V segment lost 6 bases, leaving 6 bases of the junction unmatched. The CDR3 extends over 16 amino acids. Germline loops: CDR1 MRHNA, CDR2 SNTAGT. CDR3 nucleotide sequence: TGTGCCAGCAGCGTGGGACTAGCGGGAGGGGCTAATGAGCAGTTCTTC. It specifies CASSVGLAGGANEQFF.

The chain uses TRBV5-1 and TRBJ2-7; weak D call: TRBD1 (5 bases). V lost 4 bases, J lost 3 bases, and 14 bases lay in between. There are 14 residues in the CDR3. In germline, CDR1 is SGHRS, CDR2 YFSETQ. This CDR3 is CASSRGTGYYEQYF. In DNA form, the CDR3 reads TGCGCCAGCAGCCGAGGCACAGGCTACTACGAGCAGTACTTC. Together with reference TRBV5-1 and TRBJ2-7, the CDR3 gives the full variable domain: KAGVTQTPRYLIKTRGQQVTLSCSPISGHRSVSWYQQTPGQGLQFLFEYFSETQRNKGNFPGRFSGRQFSNSRSEMNVSTLELGDSALYLCASSRGTGYYEQYFGPGTRLTVT.

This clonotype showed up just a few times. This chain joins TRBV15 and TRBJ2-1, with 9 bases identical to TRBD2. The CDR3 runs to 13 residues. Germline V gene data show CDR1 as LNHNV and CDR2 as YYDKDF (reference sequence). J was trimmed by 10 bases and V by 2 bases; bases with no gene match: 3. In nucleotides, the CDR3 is TGTGCCACCAGCAGACCGACTAGCGGAGAGCAGTTCTTC. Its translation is CATSRPTSGEQFF.

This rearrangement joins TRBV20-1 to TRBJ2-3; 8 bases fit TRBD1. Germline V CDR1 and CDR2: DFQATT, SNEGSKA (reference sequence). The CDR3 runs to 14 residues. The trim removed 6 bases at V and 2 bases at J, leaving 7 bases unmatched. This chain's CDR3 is CSAKFRGLTDTQYF. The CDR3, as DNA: TGCAGTGCCAAGTTCAGGGGGCTCACAGATACGCAGTATTTT.

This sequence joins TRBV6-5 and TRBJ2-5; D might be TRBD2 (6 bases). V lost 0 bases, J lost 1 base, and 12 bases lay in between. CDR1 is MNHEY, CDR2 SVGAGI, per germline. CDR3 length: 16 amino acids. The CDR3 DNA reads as TGTGCCAGCAGTTACTCTAGGGGAGGTAGCCAAGAGACCCAGTACTTC. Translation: CASSYSRGGSQETQYF.

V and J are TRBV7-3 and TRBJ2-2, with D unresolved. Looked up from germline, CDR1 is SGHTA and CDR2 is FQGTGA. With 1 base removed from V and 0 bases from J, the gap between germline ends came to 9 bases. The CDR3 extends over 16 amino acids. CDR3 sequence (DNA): TGTGCCAGCAGCTTAATGGGGTGGTCGAACACCGGGGAGCTGTTTTTT. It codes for CASSLMGWSNTGELFF.

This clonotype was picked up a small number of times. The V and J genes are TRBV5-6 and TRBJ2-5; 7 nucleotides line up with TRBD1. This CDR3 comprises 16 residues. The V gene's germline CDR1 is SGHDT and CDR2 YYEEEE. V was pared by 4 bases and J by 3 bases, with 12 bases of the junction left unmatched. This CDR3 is CASSAWAQDRKETQYF. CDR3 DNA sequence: TGTGCCAGCAGCGCATGGGCGCAGGACAGGAAAGAGACCCAGTACTTC. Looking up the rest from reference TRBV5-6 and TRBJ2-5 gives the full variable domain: DAGVTQSPTHLIKTRGQQVTLRCSPKSGHDTVSWYQQALGQGPQFIFQYYEEEERQRGNFPDRFSGHQFPNYSSELNVNALLLGDSALYLCASSAWAQDRKETQYFGPGTRLLVL.

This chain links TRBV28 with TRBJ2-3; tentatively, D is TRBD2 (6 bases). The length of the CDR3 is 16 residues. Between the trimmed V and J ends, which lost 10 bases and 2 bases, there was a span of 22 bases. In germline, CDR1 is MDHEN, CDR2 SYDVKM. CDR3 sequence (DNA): TGTGCCATCTCAATTAGAGGGGACTCGTCCACAGATACGCAGTATTTT. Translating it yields CAISIRGDSSTDTQYF.

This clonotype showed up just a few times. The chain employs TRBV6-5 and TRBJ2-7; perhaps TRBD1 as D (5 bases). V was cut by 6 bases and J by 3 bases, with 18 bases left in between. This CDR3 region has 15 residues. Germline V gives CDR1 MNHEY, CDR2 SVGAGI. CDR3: CASRPERRVVYEQYF. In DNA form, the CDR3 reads TGTGCCAGCAGGCCAGAGCGCAGGGTAGTCTACGAGCAGTACTTC.

This chain's CDR3 is CSAYYPGTGVEKLFF. The DNA for the CDR3 is TGCAGTGCCTACTACCCCGGGACAGGTGTTGAAAAACTGTTTTTT. The V gene is TRBV20-1, the J gene TRBJ1-4; 8 nucleotides match TRBD1. The ends lost 6 bases at V and 7 bases at J; junction bases unmatched: 13. This CDR3 contains 15 residues. The germline CDR1 and CDR2 sequences are DFQATT and SNEGSKA (reference sequence).

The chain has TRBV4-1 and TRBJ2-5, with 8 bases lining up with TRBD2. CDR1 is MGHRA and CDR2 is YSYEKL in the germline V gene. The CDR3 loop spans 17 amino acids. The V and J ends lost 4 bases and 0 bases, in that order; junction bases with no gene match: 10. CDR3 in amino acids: CASSPPDGTSNQETQYF. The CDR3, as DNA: TGCGCCAGCAGCCCCCCCGACGGGACTAGTAACCAAGAGACCCAGTACTTC.